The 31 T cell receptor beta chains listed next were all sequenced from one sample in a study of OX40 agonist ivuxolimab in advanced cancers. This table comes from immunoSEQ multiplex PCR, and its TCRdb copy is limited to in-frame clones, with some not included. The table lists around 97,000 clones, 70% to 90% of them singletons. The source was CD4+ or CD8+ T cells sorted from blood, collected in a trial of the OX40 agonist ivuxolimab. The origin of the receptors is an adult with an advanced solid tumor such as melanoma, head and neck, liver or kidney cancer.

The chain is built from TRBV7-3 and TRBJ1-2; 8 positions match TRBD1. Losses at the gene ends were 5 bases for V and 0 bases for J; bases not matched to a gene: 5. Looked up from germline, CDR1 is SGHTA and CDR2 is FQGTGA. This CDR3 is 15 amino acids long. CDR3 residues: CASSPGGVSNYGYTF. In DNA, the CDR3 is TGTGCCAGCAGCCCAGGGGGCGTCTCTAACTATGGCTACACCTTC.

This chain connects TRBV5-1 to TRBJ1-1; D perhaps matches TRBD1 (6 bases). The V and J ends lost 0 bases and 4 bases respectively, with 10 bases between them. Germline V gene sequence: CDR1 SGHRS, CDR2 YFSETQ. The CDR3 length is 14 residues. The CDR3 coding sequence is TGCGCCAGCAGCTTGGATATAGGGGGCACTGAAGCTTTCTTT. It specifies CASSLDIGGTEAFF.

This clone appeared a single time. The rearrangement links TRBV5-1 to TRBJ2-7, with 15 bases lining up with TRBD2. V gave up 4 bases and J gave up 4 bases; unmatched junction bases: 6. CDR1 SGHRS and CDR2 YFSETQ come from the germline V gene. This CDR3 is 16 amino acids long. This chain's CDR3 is CASSAEGTSGGYEQYF. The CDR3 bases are TGCGCCAGCAGCGCCGAGGGGACTAGCGGGGGGTACGAGCAGTACTTC. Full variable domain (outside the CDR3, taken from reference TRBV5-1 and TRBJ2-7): KAGVTQTPRYLIKTRGQQVTLSCSPISGHRSVSWYQQTPGQGLQFLFEYFSETQRNKGNFPGRFSGRQFSNSRSEMNVSTLELGDSALYLCASSAEGTSGGYEQYFGPGTRLTVT.

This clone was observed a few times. Here the CDR3 DNA reads TGTGCCAGCAGCTTCCCCGGGCCCGTCAATGAGCAGTTCTTC. It codes for CASSFPGPVNEQFF. The chain links TRBV11-3 to TRBJ2-1, with D hard to call. CDR1 is SGHNT, CDR2 YENEEA, per germline. Deletions cut 3 bases from V and 6 bases from J, with 12 bases between. The CDR3 is 14 amino acids.

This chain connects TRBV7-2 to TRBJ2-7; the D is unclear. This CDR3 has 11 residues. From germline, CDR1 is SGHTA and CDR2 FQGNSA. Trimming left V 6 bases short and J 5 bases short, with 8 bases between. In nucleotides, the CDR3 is TGTGCCAGCAGTTACGGCGACGAGCAGTACTTC. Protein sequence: CASSYGDEQYF.

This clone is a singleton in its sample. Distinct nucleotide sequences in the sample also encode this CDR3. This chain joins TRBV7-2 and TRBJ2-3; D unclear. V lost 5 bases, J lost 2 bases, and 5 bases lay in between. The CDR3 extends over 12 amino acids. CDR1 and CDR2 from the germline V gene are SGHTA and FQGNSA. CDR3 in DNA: TGTGCCAGCAGCCCTTACACAGATACGCAGTATTTT. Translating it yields CASSPYTDTQYF.

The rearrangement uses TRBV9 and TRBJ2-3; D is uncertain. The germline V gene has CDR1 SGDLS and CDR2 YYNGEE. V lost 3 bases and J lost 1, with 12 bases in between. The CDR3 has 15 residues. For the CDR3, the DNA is TGTGCCAGCAGCGCTCTGGGTGTGCGCACAGATACGCAGTATTTT. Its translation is CASSALGVRTDTQYF.

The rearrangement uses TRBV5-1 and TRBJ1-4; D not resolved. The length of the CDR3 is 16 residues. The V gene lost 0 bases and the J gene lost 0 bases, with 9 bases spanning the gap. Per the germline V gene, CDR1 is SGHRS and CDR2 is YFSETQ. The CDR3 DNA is TGCGCCAGCAGCTTGGGTGGGGTTGCAACTAATGAAAAACTGTTTTTT. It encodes CASSLGGVATNEKLFF.

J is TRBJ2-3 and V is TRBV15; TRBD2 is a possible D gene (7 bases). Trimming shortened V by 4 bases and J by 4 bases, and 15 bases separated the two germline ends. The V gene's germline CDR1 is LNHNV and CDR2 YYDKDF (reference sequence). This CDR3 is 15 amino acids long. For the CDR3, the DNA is TGTGCCACCAGCATCGAGGGGGGGCCATCAGATACGCAGTATTTT. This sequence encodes CATSIEGGPSDTQYF.

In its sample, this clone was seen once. The CDR3 sequence: CASSVAQFGGYTF. The CDR3 nucleotides are TGTGCCAGCAGCGTAGCACAATTTGGTGGCTACACCTTC. The gene calls are TRBV9 and TRBJ1-2; the D is unclear. The CDR3 is 13 amino acids. V was clipped by 0 bases and J by 7 bases, with 10 bases between them. The germline V gene has CDR1 SGDLS and CDR2 YYNGEE.

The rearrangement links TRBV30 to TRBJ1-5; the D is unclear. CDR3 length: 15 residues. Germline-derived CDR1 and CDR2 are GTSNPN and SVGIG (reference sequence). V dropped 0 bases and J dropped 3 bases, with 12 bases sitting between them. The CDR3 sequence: CAWSVGSTTNQPQHF. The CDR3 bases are TGTGCCTGGAGTGTAGGGTCCACTACCAATCAGCCCCAGCATTTT.

Here the CDR3 reads CASSPGEESYTF. CDR3 in DNA: TGCGCCAGCAGCCCAGGGGAGGAGAGCTACACCTTC. The rearrangement joins TRBV4-3 to TRBJ1-2; maybe TRBD1 (6 bases). V was clipped by 4 bases and J by 9 bases, with 12 bases between them. The CDR3 runs to 12 residues. The germline gives CDR1 LGHNA, CDR2 YSLEER.

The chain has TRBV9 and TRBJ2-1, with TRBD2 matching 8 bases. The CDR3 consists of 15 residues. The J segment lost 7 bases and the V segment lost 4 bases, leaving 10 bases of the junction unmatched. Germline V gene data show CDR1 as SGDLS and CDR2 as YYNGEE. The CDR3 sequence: CASSPGAGGGNEQFF. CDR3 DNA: TGTGCCAGCAGCCCGGGGGCGGGAGGTGGAAATGAGCAGTTCTTC. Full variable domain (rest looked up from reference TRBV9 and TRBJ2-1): DSGVTQTPKHLITATGQRVTLRCSPRSGDLSVYWYQQSLDQGLQFLIQYYNGEERAKGNILERFSAQQFPDLHSELNLSSLELGDSALYFCASSPGAGGGNEQFFGPGTRLTVL.

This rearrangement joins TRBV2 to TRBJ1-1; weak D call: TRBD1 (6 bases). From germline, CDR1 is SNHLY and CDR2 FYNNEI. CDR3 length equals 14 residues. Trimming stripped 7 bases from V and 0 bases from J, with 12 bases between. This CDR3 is CASISRQVNTEAFF. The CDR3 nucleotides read TGTGCCAGCATAAGTCGACAGGTGAACACTGAAGCTTTCTTT.

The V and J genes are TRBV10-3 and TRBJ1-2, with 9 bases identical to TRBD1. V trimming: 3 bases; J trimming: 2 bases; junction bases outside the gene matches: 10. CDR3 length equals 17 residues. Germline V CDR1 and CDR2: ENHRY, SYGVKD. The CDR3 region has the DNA TGTGCCATCAGTGACCATGCCCCGGGACAGGGAAACTATGGCTACACCTTC. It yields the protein CAISDHAPGQGNYGYTF.

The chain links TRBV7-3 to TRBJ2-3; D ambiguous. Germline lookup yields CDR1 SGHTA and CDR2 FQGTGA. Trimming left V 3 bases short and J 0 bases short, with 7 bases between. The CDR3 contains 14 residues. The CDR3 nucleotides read TGTGCCAGCAGCTTCGACCAGAGCACAGATACGCAGTATTTT. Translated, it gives CASSFDQSTDTQYF.

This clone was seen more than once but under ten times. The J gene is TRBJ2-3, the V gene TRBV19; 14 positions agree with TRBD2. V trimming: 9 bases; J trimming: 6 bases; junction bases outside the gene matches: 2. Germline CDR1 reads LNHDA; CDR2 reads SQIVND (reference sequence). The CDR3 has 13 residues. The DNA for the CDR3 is TGTGCCAGCGGGACTAGCGGGAGTGATACGCAGTATTTT. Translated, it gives CASGTSGSDTQYF.

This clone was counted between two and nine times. The CDR3 loop is CASSFTDDTEAFF. DNA for the CDR3: TGTGCCAGCAGCTTTACAGATGACACTGAAGCTTTCTTT. The chain joins TRBV7-9 to TRBJ1-1, with no clear D. The germline V and J ends were trimmed by 3 bases and 3 bases, with 8 bases remaining between them. There are 13 residues in the CDR3. Germline V gene sequence: CDR1 SEHNR, CDR2 FQNEAQ (reference sequence).

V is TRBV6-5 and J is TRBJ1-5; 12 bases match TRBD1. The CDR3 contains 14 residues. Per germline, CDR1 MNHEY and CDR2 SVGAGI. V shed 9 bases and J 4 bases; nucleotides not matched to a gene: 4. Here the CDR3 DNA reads TGTGCCAGACCGGGACAGGGGGCAAATCAGCCCCAGCATTTT. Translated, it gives CARPGQGANQPQHF.

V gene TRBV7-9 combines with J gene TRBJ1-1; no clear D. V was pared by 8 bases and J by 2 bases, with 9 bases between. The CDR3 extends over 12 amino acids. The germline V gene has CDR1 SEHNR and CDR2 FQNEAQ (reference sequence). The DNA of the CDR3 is TGTGCCAGCTCCTTAAGTAACACTGAAGCTTTCTTT. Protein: CASSLSNTEAFF.

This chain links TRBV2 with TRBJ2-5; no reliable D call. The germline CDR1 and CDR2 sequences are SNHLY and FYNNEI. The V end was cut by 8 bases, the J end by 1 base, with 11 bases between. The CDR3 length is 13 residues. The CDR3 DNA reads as TGTGCCAGCTCCCTTCGGACCCAAGAGACCCAGTACTTC. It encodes CASSLRTQETQYF.

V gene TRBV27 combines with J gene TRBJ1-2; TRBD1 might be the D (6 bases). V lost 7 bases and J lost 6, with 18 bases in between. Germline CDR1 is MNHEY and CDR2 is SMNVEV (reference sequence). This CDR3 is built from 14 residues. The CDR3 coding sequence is TGTGCCAGCACCCCGGTAGGGGGGTTCGATGGCTACACCTTC. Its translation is CASTPVGGFDGYTF.

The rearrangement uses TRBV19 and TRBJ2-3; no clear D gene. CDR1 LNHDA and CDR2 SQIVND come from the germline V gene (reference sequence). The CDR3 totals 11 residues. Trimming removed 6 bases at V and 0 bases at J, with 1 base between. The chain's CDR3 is CASRSTDTQYF. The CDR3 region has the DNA TGTGCCAGTAGGAGCACAGATACGCAGTATTTT.

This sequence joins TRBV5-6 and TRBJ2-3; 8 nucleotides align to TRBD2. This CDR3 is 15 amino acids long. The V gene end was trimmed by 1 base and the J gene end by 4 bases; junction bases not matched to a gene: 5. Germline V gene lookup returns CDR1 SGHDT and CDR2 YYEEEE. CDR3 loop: CASSLTGGAADTQYF. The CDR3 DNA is TGTGCCAGCAGCTTGACCGGGGGGGCCGCAGATACGCAGTATTTT.

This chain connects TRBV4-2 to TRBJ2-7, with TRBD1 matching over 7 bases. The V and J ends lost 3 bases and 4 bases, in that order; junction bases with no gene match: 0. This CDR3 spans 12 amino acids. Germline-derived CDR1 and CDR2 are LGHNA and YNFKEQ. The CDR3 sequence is CASSQDRYEQYF. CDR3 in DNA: TGTGCCAGCAGCCAGGACAGGTACGAGCAGTACTTC.

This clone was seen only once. The chain's CDR3 is CASTFDPSSYNEQFF. CDR3 DNA sequence: TGTGCCAGCACATTTGACCCGAGCTCCTACAATGAGCAGTTCTTC. V is TRBV6-1 and J is TRBJ2-1; D unclear. The CDR3 extends over 15 amino acids. CDR1 MNHNS and CDR2 SASEGT come from the germline V gene. V lost 7 bases, J lost 0 bases, and 13 bases lay in between.

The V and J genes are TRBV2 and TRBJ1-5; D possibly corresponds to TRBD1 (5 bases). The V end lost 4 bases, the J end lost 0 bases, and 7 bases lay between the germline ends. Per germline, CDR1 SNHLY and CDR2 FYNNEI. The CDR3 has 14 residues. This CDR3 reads CASSGQYSNQPQHF. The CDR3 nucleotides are TGTGCCAGCAGTGGACAGTATAGCAATCAGCCCCAGCATTTT.

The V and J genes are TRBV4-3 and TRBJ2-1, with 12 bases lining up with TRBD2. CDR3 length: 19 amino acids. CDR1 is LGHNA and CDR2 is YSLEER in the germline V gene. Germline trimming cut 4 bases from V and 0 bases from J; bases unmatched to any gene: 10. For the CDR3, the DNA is TGCGCCAGCAGCCCCCACCCGACTAGCGGGAGACACTCCTACAATGAGCAGTTCTTC. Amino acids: CASSPHPTSGRHSYNEQFF.

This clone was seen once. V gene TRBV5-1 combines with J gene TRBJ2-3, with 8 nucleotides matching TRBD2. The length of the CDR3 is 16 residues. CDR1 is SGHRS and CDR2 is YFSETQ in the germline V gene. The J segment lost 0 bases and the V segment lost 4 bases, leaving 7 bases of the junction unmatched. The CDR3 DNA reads TGCGCCAGCAGCATCACTACTAGCGGAAGCACAGATACGCAGTATTTT. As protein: CASSITTSGSTDTQYF.

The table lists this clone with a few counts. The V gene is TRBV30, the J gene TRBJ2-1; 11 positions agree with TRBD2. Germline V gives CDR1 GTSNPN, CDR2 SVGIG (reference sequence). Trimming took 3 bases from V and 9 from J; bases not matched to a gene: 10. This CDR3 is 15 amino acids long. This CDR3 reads CAWSPYSGRAFEQFF. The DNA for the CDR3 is TGTGCCTGGAGCCCATATAGCGGGAGGGCCTTTGAGCAGTTCTTC.

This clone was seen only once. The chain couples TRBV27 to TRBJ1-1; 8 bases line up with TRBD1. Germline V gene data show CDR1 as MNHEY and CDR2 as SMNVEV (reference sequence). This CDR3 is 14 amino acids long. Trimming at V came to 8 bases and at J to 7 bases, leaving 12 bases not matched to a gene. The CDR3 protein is CASRSHTGGGEAFF. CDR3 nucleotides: TGTGCCAGCCGATCTCATACAGGGGGGGGTGAAGCTTTCTTT.